Shown below are 12 T cell receptor beta chains from a single sample sequenced in a study of shared clonotypes between healthy human individuals. CD45RO negativity and positive selection for CCR7 defined naive CD8 cells, a population that excluded terminally differentiated effector memory CD45RA+ cells. TCRdb's copy holds only in-frame clones and misses some; the assay was immunoSEQ multiplex PCR. The sample includes about 580,000 clones, roughly 98% seen only once; the top ten take 0.3%. The material sequenced was naive CD8+ T cells sorted from blood. These TCRs come from a young man in good health.

The chain carries TRBV11-2 and TRBJ1-4; D is unresolved. Germline lookup yields CDR1 SGHAT and CDR2 FQNNGV. The ends were cut back, 1 base at V and 6 bases at J, with 9 bases in the middle. The CDR3 covers 14 residues. CDR3 protein: CASSLVYGDEKLFF. The DNA of the CDR3 is TGTGCCAGCAGCTTAGTCTACGGAGATGAAAAACTGTTTTTT.

This chain joins TRBV9 and TRBJ2-1, with D tentatively TRBD2 (5 bases). The germline V and J ends were trimmed by 6 bases and 4 bases, with 17 bases remaining between them. Per germline, CDR1 SGDLS and CDR2 YYNGEE. The CDR3 totals 15 residues. This CDR3 is CASNQNPREYNEQFF. CDR3 sequence (DNA): TGTGCCAGCAACCAGAATCCGAGGGAATACAATGAGCAGTTCTTC.

This clone was counted once. This chain connects TRBV27 to TRBJ2-7; D perhaps matches TRBD1 (6 bases). Germline CDR1 is MNHEY and CDR2 is SMNVEV (reference sequence). The CDR3 has 14 amino acids. Trimming shortened V by 6 bases and J by 0 bases, and 12 bases separated the two germline ends. Here the CDR3 DNA reads TGTGCCAGCAGGTCAGGGGCTAGCTCCTACGAGCAGTACTTC. Protein: CASRSGASSYEQYF.

The V and J genes are TRBV27 and TRBJ2-7; D is unclear. V lost 4 bases and J 3 bases, leaving 13 bases between the germline ends. The CDR3 is 14 amino acids. Looked up from germline, CDR1 is MNHEY and CDR2 is SMNVEV (reference sequence). The CDR3 DNA sequence: TGTGCCAGCAGTTCGTTCGACCCGAACTACGAGCAGTACTTC. This translates into CASSSFDPNYEQYF.

The V gene is TRBV19, the J gene TRBJ2-5; a possible D gene is TRBD1 (7 bases). Germline V gives CDR1 LNHDA, CDR2 SQIVND (reference sequence). The CDR3 contains 15 residues. V was clipped by 6 bases and J by 5 bases, with 19 bases between them. The CDR3 region has the DNA TGTGCCAGTAGCCATGTCAGACAGGGAGGTGAGACCCAGTACTTC. It translates to CASSHVRQGGETQYF.

CDR3 DNA: TGCGCCAGCAGTGACGGCCAGGGGGCTTTAGAGCAGTACTTC. Amino acid sequence: CASSDGQGALEQYF. V and J are TRBV10-1 and TRBJ2-7; 8 bases agree with TRBD1. CDR1 WNHNN and CDR2 SYGVQD come from the germline V gene (reference sequence). The ends lost 3 bases at V and 7 bases at J; junction bases unmatched: 8. The length of the CDR3 is 14 residues.

The V gene is TRBV7-6, the J gene TRBJ2-5; 8 nucleotides line up with TRBD1. The V and J ends lost 5 bases and 5 bases, in that order; junction bases with no gene match: 7. The germline V gene encodes CDR1 SGHVS and CDR2 FNYEAQ. The CDR3 totals 14 residues. CDR3 bases: TGTGCCAGCAGCCCACGGACAGGGAAGGAGACCCAGTACTTC. It encodes CASSPRTGKETQYF.

The CDR3 is CASSLVSSGSSYNEQFF. The CDR3 DNA is TGCGCCAGCAGCTTGGTTTCTAGCGGGAGCTCCTACAATGAGCAGTTCTTC. The chain carries TRBV5-1 and TRBJ2-1; 10 bases align to TRBD2. Germline V lookup: CDR1 SGHRS, CDR2 YFSETQ. This CDR3 region has 17 residues. V was clipped by 0 bases and J by 0 bases; unmatched bases: 3.

This clone showed up just once. The chain couples TRBV7-2 to TRBJ2-7, with 11 bases fitting TRBD2. J gave up 0 bases and V 4 bases, and 5 bases lay outside the gene matches. Germline CDR1 reads SGHTA; CDR2 reads FQGNSA. The CDR3 has 16 amino acids. As DNA, the CDR3 is TGTGCCAGCAGCTCGATTAGCGGGAGGGGCTCCTACGAGCAGTACTTC. Translation: CASSSISGRGSYEQYF. Filled out from reference TRBV7-2 and TRBJ2-7, the complete variable domain reads GAGVSQSPSNKVTEKGKDVELRCDPISGHTALYWYRQSLGQGLEFLIYFQGNSAPDKSGLPSDRFSAERTGGSVSTLTIQRTQQEDSAVYLCASSSISGRGSYEQYFGPGTRLTVT.

V is TRBV15 and J is TRBJ2-1; 7 positions match TRBD2. The germline V gene encodes CDR1 LNHNV and CDR2 YYDKDF (reference sequence). This CDR3 spans 12 amino acids. Trimming took 2 bases from V and 10 from J; bases not matched to a gene: 2. Here the CDR3 DNA reads TGTGCCACCAGCAGAAAAGCGGGAGAGCAGTTCTTC. This codes for CATSRKAGEQFF. The variable domain in full, with the rest retrieved from reference TRBV15 and TRBJ2-1, is DAMVIQNPRYQVTQFGKPVTLSCSQTLNHNVMYWYQQKSSQAPKLLFHYYDKDFNNEADTPDNFQSRRPNTSFCFLDIRSPGLGDTAMYLCATSRKAGEQFFGPGTRLTVL.

The chain recombines TRBV10-3 with TRBJ2-7; perhaps TRBD2 as D (5 bases). This CDR3 comprises 13 residues. CDR1 is ENHRY, CDR2 SYGVKD, per germline. Between the trimmed V and J ends, which lost 5 bases and 2 bases, there was a span of 10 bases. The CDR3 sequence is CAISREGAYEQYF. The DNA for the CDR3 is TGTGCCATCAGTCGAGAGGGAGCCTACGAGCAGTACTTC.

This chain uses TRBV6-1 with TRBJ2-1, with TRBD2 as a possible D gene (6 bases). V was cut by 6 bases and J by 7 bases, with 16 bases left in between. The V gene's germline CDR1 is MNHNS and CDR2 SASEGT. The CDR3 is 14 residues long. CDR3 sequence (DNA): TGTGCCAGCAGATTCATGGAGGGCCGGAATGAGCAGTTCTTC. It encodes CASRFMEGRNEQFF.